This T cell receptor beta chain was recorded in a study of blood T cell repertoires in COVID-19. For the study at large: There were acute and convalescent COVID-19 samples, and they came from the United States, Italy and Spain. The analysed material was cDNA or gDNA that came from T cells, B-cell-depleted T cells, or PBMCs.

The Seattle patients joined while their infection was active and were tracked longitudinally afterward. Deletions cut 2 bases from V and 8 bases from J, with 10 bases between. The V gene's germline CDR1 is SNHLY and CDR2 FYNNEI. The CDR3 loop spans 13 amino acids. Under the authors' procedure: The assay estimated nucleated cells by amplifying reference gene primers. Sequenced by immunoSEQ multiplex PCR; TCRdb stores in-frame clones only, minus some. That table is the source of V, J and clone size, and D and trimming were worked out from the DNA. Found here are 250,000 to 350,000 clones, roughly 90% of them singletons; the top ten hold roughly 12%.

This receptor was obtained from a woman in her twenties or thirties with COVID-19, enrolled during active disease. Sequencing was done on a sample of peripheral blood. This chain connects TRBV2 to TRBJ1-3, with a weak D call TRBD1 (5 bases). CDR3 in DNA: TGTGCCAGCAGTGAAAGGCCGGGGGACACCATATATTTT. Protein product: CASSERPGDTIYF.